Each of the 8 T cell receptor beta chains below was sequenced from the same sample in a study of CD8 T cells in Susac syndrome. An input of about 0.5 to 1 ug of RNA was subjected to reverse transcription using random hexamers. TCRdb ran MiXCR on the immunoSEQ multiplex PCR reads and lists one entry per CDR3 protein. The top ten clones hold approximately 0.09% of a sample with around 180,000 distinct CDR3 sequences, approximately 96% of them seen once. The material sequenced was CD4+ T cells from PBMCs. The receptors were gathered from a human donor with multiple sclerosis.

The chain recombines TRBV5-6 with TRBJ2-1; 16 bases match TRBD2. This CDR3 is 16 amino acids long. The trim removed 4 bases at V and 7 bases at J, leaving 5 bases unmatched. CDR1 is SGHDT and CDR2 is YYEEEE in the germline V gene. The CDR3 DNA is TGTGCCAGCAGCAAGGGACTAGCGGGGGGGCTAAATGAGCAGTTCTTC. It translates to CASSKGLAGGLNEQFF.

The chain combines TRBV9 with TRBJ1-2; no clear D gene. Trimming shortened V by 1 base and J by 3 bases, and 7 bases separated the two germline ends. The CDR3 runs to 13 residues. CDR1 is SGDLS and CDR2 is YYNGEE in the germline V gene. The CDR3 loop reads CASSVTDDYGYTF. The DNA for the CDR3 is TGTGCCAGCAGCGTAACAGATGACTATGGCTACACCTTC.

CDR3: CASSYVQGSTGELFF. The CDR3 DNA follows: TGTGCCAGCAGCTACGTGCAGGGAAGTACCGGGGAGCTGTTTTTT. This rearrangement joins TRBV6-6 to TRBJ2-2; TRBD1 is a possible D gene (5 bases). CDR1 is MNHNY and CDR2 is SVGAGI in the germline V gene (reference sequence). The CDR3 extends over 15 amino acids. V lost 6 bases and J 5 bases, leaving 16 bases between the germline ends.

The chain combines TRBV7-3 with TRBJ2-5, with D perhaps TRBD1 (5 bases). This CDR3 contains 15 residues. CDR1 is SGHTA, CDR2 FQGTGA, per germline. The V end lost 3 bases, the J end lost 4 bases, and 15 bases lay between the germline ends. The CDR3 DNA sequence: TGTGCCAGCAGCTTTTTCCAGGGTGGTGGAGAGACCCAGTACTTC. This translates into CASSFFQGGGETQYF.

The count of this clonotype is one. The chain recombines TRBV30 with TRBJ2-3; 7 bases line up with TRBD1. J was trimmed by 5 bases and V by 2 bases; bases with no gene match: 1. The CDR3 totals 12 residues. Germline loops: CDR1 GTSNPN, CDR2 SVGIG (reference sequence). Here the CDR3 DNA reads TGTGCCTGGAGTAGGGACAGAGATACGCAGTATTTT. This gives the protein CAWSRDRDTQYF.

The chain joins TRBV4-1 to TRBJ1-5; unclear D gene. Trimming took 1 base from V and 0 from J, leaving 7 bases between them. The CDR3 is made up of 15 amino acids. Per the germline V gene, CDR1 is MGHRA and CDR2 is YSYEKL. CDR3: CASSQGGLSNQPQHF. Here the CDR3 DNA reads TGCGCCAGCAGCCAAGGGGGTCTTAGCAATCAGCCCCAGCATTTT.

This chain uses TRBV5-4 with TRBJ1-1; TRBD1 matches at 9 bases. V lost 4 bases and J lost 0; bases outside the gene matches: 4. The CDR3 extends over 15 amino acids. CDR1 is SGHNT and CDR2 is YYREEE in the germline V gene (reference sequence). The CDR3 DNA is TGTGCCAGCAGCCCGGGGACAGGGATGAACACTGAAGCTTTCTTT. Translating gives CASSPGTGMNTEAFF.

This chain joins TRBV28 and TRBJ1-5; D is uncertain. CDR3 length: 15 residues. Trimming cost V 5 bases and J 3 bases, with 14 bases left between them. Per the germline V gene, CDR1 is MDHEN and CDR2 is SYDVKM. CDR3 amino acids: CASSTPGRDNQPQHF. In nucleotides, the CDR3 is TGTGCCAGCAGTACCCCGGGCCGAGACAATCAGCCCCAGCATTTT.